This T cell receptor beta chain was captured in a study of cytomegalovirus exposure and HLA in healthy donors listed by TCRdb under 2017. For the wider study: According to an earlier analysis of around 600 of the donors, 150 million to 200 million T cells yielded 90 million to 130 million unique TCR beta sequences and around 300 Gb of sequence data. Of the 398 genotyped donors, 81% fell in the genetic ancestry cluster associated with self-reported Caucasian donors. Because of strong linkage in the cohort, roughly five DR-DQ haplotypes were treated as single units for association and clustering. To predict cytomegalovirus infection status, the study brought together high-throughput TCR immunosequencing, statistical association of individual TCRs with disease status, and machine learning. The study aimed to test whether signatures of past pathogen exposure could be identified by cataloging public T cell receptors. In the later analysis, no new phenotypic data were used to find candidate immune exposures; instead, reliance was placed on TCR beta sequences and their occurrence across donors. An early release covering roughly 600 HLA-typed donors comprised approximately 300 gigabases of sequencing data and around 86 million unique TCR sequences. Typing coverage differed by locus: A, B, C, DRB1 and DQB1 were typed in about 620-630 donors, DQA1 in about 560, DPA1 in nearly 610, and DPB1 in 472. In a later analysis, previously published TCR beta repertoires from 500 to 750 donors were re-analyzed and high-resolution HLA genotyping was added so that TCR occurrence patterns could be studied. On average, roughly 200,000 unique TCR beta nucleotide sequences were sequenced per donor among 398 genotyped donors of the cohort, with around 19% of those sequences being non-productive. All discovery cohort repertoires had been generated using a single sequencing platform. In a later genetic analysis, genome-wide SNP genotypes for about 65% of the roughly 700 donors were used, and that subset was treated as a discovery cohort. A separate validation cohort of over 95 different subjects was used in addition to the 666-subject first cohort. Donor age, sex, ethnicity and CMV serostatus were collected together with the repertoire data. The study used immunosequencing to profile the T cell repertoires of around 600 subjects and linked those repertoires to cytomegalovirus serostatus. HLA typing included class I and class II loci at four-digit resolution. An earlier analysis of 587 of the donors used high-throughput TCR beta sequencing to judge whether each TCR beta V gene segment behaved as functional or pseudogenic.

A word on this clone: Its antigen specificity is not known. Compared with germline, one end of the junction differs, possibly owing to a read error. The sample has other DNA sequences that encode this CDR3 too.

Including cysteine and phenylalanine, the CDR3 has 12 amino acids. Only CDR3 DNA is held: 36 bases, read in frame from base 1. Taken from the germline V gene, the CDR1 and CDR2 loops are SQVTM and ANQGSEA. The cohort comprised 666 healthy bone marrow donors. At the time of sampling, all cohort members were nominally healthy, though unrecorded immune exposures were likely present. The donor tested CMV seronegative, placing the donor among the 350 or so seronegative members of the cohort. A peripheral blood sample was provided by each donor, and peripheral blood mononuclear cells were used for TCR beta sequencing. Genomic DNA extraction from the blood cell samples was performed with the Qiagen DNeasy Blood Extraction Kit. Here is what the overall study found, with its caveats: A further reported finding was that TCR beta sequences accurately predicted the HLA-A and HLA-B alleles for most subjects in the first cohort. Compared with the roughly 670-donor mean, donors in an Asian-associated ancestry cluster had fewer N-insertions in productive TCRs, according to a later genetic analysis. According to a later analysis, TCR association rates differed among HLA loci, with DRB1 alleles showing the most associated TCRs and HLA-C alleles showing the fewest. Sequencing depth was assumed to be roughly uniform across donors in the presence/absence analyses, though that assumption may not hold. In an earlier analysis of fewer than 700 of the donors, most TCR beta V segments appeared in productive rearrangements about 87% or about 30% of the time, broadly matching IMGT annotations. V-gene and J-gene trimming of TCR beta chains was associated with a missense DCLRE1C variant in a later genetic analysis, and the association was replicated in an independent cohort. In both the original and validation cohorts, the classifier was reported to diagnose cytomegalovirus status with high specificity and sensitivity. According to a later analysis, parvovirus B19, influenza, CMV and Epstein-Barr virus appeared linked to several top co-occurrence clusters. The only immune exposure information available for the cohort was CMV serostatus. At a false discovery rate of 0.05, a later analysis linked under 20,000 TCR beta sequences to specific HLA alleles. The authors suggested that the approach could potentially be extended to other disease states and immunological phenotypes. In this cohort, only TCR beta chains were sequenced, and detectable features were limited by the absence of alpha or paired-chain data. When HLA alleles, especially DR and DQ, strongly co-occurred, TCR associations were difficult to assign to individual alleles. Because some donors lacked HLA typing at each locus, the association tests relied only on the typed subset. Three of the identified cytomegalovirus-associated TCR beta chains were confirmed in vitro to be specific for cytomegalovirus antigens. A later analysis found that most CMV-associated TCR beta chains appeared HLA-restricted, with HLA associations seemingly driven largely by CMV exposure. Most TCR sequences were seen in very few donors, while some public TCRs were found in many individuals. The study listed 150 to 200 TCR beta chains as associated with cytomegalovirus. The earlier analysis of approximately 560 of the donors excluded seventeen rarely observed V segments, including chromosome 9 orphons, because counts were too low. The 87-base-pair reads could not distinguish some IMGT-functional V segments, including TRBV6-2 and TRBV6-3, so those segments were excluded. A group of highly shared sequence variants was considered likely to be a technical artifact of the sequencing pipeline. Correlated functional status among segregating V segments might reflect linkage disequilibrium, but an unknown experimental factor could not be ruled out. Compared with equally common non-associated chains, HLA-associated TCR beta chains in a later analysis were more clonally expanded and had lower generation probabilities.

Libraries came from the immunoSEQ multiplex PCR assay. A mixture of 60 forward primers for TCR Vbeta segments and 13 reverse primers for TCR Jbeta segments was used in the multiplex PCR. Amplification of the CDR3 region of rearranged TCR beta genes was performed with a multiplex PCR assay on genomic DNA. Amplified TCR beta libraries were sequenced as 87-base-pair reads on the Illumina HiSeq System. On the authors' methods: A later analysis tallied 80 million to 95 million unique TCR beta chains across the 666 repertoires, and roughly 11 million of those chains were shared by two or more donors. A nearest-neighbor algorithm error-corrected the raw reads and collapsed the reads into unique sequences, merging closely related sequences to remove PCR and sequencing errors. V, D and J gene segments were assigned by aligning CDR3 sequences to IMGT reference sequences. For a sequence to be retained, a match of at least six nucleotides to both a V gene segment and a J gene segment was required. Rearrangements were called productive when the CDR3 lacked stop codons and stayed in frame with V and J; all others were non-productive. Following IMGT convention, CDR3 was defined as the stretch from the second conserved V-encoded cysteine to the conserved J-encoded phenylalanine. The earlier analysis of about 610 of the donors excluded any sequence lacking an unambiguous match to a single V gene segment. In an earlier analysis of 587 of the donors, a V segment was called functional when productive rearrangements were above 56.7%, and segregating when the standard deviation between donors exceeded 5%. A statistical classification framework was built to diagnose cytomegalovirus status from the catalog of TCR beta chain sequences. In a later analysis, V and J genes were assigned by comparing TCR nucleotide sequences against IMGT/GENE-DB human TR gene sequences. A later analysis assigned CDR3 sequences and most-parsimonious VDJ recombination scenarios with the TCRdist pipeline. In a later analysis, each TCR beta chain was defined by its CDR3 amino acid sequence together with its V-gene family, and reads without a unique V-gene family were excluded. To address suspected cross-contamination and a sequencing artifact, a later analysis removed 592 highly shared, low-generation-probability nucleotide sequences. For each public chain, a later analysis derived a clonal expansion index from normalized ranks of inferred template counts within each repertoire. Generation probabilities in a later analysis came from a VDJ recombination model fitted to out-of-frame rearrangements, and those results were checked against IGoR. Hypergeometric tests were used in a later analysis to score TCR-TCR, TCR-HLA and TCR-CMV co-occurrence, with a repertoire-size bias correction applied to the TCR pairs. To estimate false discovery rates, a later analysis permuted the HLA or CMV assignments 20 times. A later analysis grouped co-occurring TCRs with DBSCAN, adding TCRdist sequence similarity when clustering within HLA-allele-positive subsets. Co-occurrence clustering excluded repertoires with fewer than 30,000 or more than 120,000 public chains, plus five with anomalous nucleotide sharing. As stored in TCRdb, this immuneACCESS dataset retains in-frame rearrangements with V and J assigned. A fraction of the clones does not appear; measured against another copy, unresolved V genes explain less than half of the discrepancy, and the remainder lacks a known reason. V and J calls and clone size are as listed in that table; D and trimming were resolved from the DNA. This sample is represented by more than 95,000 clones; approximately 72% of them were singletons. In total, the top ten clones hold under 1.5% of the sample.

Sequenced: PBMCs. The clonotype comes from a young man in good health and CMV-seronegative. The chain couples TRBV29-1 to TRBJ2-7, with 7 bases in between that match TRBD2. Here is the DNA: TGCAGCGTTGACGGGGGGAACTACGAGCAATACTTC. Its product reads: CSVDGGNYEQYF.